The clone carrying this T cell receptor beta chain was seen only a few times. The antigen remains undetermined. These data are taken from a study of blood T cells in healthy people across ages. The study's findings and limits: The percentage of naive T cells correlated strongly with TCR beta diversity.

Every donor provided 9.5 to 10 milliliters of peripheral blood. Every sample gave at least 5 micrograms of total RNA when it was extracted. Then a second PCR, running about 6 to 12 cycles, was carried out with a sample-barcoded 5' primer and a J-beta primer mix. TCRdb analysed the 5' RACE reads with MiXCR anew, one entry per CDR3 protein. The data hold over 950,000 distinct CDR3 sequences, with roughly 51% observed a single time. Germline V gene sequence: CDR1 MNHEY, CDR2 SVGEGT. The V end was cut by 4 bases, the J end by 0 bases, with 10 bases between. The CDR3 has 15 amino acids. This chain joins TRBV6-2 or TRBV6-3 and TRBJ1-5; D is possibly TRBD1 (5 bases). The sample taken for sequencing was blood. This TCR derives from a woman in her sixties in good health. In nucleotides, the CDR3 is TGTGCCAGCAGTTGGCGACAGTCTAGCAATCAGCCCCAGCATTTT. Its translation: CASSWRQSSNQPQHF.